This T cell receptor beta chain is from a study of shared clonotypes between healthy human individuals. Only in-frame clones appear in the TCRdb table, and some are missing; sequencing was by immunoSEQ multiplex PCR. Altogether a few million clones are present, approximately 90% being singletons, with the ten largest covering roughly 0.34%. The CDR3 loop spans 15 amino acids. Germline V gene lookup returns CDR1 SGDLS and CDR2 YYNGEE. The V end lost 5 bases, the J end lost 9 bases, and 21 bases lay between the germline ends. This TCR was recovered from a man aged 18 to 30 in good health. Some clones in this sample may be carry-over from other donors' samples. The chain has TRBV9 and TRBJ2-1; D may be TRBD2 (6 bases). Sequencing was done on a sample of naive CD4+ T cells from PBMCs. The subset: CD45RA+ positively selected. Here the CDR3 DNA reads TGTGCCAGCAGTTTGGGACTCCGCACCAGGGTTGAGCAGTTCTTC. Amino acids: CASSLGLRTRVEQFF.